The present T cell receptor beta chain was sequenced within a study of CD8+ T cells in alopecia areata. Study findings and constraints: Greater clonality was observed in lesional scalp samples, especially alopecia totalis/universalis, versus normal scalp.

This clone was detected only a few times. Its target is not known. Once RNA had been extracted, it was reverse transcribed into cDNA to act as the sequencing template. Some clones are missing from TCRdb's copy, which holds only in-frame ones; the method was immunoSEQ multiplex PCR. The data show fewer than 110,000 clones, with around 59% seen just once and roughly 9% held by the top ten. Germline CDR1 MNHNY, CDR2 SVGAGI (reference sequence). V gave up 6 bases and J gave up 7 bases, with 15 bases separating them. CDR3 length: 13 amino acids. Sequenced input: CD4+ T cells sorted from blood. J is TRBJ1-1 and V is TRBV6-6; D remains ambiguous. The TCR comes from a human donor in good health. The chain's CDR3 is CASSRGRESEAFF. Written as DNA, the CDR3 is TGTGCCAGCAGCCGCGGGAGGGAGAGTGAAGCTTTCTTT.